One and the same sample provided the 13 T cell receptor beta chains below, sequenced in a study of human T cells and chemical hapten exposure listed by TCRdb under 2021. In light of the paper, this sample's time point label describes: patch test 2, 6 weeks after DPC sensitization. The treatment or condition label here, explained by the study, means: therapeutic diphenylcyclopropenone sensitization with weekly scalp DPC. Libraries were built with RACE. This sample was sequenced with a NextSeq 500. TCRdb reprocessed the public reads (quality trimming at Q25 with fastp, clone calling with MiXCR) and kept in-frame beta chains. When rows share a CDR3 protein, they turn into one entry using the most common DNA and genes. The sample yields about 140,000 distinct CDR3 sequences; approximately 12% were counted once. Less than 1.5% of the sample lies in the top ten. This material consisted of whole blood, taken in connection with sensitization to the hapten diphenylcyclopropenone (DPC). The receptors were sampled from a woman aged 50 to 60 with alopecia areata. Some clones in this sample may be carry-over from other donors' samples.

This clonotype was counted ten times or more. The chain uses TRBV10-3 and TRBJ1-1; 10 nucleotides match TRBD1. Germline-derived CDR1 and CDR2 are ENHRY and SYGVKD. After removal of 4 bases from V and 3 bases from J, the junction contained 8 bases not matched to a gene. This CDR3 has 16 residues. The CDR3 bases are TGTGCCATCAGTGCGTCTCACGGGACAGGGGACACTGAAGCTTTCTTT. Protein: CAISASHGTGDTEAFF.

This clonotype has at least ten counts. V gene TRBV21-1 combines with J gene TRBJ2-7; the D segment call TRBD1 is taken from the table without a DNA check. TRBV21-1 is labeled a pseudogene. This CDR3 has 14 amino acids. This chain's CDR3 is CASTGTGPPYEQYF. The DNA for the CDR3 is TGTGCCAGCACCGGGACAGGTCCTCCCTACGAGCAGTACTTC.

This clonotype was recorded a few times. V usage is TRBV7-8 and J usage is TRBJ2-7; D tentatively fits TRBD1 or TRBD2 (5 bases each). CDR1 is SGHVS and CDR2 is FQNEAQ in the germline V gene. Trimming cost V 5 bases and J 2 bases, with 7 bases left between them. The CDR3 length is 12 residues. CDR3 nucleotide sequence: TGTGCCAGCAGCAGGGACCCCTACGAGCAGTACTTC. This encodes CASSRDPYEQYF.

The CDR3 DNA follows: TGTGCCACTTCGGGGGGCCCGAACACCGGGGAGCTGTTTTTT. Translation: CATSGGPNTGELFF. The V and J genes are TRBV15 and TRBJ2-2, with D tentatively TRBD2 (7 bases). The CDR3 has 14 amino acids. Germline-derived CDR1 and CDR2 are LNHNV and YYDKDF (reference sequence). Trimming pared 9 bases from V and 0 bases from J, leaving 11 bases between.

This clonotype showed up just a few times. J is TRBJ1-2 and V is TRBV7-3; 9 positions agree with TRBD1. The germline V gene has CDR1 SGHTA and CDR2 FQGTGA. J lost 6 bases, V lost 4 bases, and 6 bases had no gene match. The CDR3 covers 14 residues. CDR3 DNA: TGTGCCAGCAGCTCCCAGGGGACAGGGAATGGCTACACCTTC. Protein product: CASSSQGTGNGYTF.

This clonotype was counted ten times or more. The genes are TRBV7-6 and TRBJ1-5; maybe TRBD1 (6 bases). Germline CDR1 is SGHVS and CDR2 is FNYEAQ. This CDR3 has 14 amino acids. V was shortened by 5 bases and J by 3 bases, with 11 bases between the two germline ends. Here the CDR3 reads CASSSTGFNQPQHF. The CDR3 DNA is TGTGCCAGCAGCAGCACAGGGTTCAATCAGCCCCAGCATTTT.

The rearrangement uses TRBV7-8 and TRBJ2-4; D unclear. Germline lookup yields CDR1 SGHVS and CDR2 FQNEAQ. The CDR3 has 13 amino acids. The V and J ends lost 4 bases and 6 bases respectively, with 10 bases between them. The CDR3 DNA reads TGTGCCAGCAGCTCTGTGGGCAGAAACATTCAGTACTTC. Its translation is CASSSVGRNIQYF.

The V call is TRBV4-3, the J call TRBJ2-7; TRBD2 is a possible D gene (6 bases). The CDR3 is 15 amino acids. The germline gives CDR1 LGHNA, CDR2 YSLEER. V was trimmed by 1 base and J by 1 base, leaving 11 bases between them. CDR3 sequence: CASSQGGRGSYEQYF. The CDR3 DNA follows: TGCGCCAGCAGCCAAGGAGGACGGGGGTCCTACGAGCAGTACTTC.

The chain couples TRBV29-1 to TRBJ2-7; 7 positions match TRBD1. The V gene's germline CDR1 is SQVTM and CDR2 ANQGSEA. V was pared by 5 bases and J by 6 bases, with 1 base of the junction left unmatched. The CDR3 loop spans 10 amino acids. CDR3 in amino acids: CSVRDSEQYF. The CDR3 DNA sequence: TGCAGCGTTCGGGACAGCGAGCAGTACTTC.

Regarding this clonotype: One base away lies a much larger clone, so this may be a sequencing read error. CDR3 nucleotide sequence: TGTGCCAGCAGTTTTCATGAGCAGTTCTTC. This gives the protein CASSFHEQFF. The J gene is TRBJ2-1, the V gene TRBV2; D is unresolved. The germline V gene has CDR1 SNHLY and CDR2 FYNNEI. CDR3 size: 10 residues. V was trimmed by 5 bases and J by 8 bases, leaving 4 bases between them.

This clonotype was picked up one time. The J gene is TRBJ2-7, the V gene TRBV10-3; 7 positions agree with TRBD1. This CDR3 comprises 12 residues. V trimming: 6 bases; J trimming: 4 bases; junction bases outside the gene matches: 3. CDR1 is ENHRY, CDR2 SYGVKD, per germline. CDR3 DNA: TGTGCCATCAGCGCGACAGGGTACGAGCAGTACTTC. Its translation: CAISATGYEQYF.

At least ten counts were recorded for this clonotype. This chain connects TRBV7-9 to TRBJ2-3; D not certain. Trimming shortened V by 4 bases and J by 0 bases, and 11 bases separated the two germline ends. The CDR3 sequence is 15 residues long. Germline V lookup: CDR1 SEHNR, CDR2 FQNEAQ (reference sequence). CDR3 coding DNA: TGTGCCAGCAGCTCCAGGAGACATAGCACAGATACGCAGTATTTT. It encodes CASSSRRHSTDTQYF.

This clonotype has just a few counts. CDR3 in amino acids: CACSDRGSAGELFF. The DNA of the CDR3 is TGTGCCTGTTCCGACCGGGGGTCGGCCGGGGAGCTGTTTTTT. The chain uses TRBV7-6 and TRBJ2-2; D is perhaps TRBD2 (6 bases). V was clipped by 11 bases and J by 6 bases, with 19 bases between them. Germline CDR1 is SGHVS and CDR2 is FNYEAQ. The CDR3 is 14 residues long.